The 9 T cell receptor beta chains listed next were all sequenced from one sample in a study of cytomegalovirus exposure and HLA in healthy donors. Both 60 Vbeta primers and 13 Jbeta primers went into the PCR. Assay used: immunoSEQ multiplex PCR; TCRdb lists only in-frame clones, some missing. The sample carries about 120,000 clones, roughly 80% recorded once. The sequenced sample was PBMCs. All receptors come from a woman in her 30s in good health and CMV-seronegative.

This chain uses TRBV7-9 with TRBJ1-1; D unclear. V lost 4 bases and J lost 0, with 6 bases in between. Germline V gives CDR1 SEHNR, CDR2 FQNEAQ (reference sequence). This CDR3 comprises 13 residues. CDR3 residues: CASSSRMNTEAFF. DNA of the CDR3: TGTGCCAGCAGCTCGCGGATGAACACTGAAGCTTTCTTT.

The chain is built from TRBV4-1 and TRBJ2-7; 12 positions match TRBD2. The CDR3 extends over 16 amino acids. CDR1 is MGHRA, CDR2 YSYEKL, per germline. The J segment lost 1 base and the V segment lost 3 bases, leaving 4 bases of the junction unmatched. CDR3 coding DNA: TGCGCCAGCAGCCAGACAGGGACTAGCGGGTCCTACGAGCAGTACTTC. As protein: CASSQTGTSGSYEQYF.

This chain links TRBV2 with TRBJ1-5; TRBD1 is a possible D gene (6 bases). The V end lost 3 bases, the J end lost 7 bases, and 16 bases lay between the germline ends. The CDR3 extends over 15 amino acids. Germline lookup yields CDR1 SNHLY and CDR2 FYNNEI. CDR3 DNA sequence: TGTGCCAGCAGTGAGGGGTTGGGGGCAGGGCAGCCCCAGCATTTT. It specifies CASSEGLGAGQPQHF.

This clone has just one count. The CDR3 DNA reads TGTGCCAGCAGTGAGAGGGGGGGCTACGAGCAGTACTTC. This sequence encodes CASSERGGYEQYF. The V gene is TRBV25-1, the J gene TRBJ2-7, with D possibly being TRBD2 (7 bases). This CDR3 has 13 amino acids. The germline V gene encodes CDR1 MGHDK and CDR2 SYGVNS. The ends were cut back, 3 bases at V and 3 bases at J, with 9 bases in the middle.

V usage is TRBV10-3 and J usage is TRBJ2-5, with 8 bases that match TRBD2. The CDR3 loop spans 17 amino acids. J gave up 1 base and V 0 bases, and 7 bases lay outside the gene matches. CDR1 ENHRY and CDR2 SYGVKD come from the germline V gene. CDR3 sequence reads: CAISESSQRGFQETQYF. The CDR3 coding sequence is TGTGCCATCAGTGAGTCAAGCCAGCGGGGGTTCCAAGAGACCCAGTACTTC.

This clone was seen a single time. The rearrangement links TRBV4-3 to TRBJ1-6; TRBD1 matches at 9 bases. The V gene's germline CDR1 is LGHNA and CDR2 YSLEER. CDR3 size: 16 residues. Trimming at V came to 4 bases and at J to 7 bases, leaving 8 bases not matched to a gene. The CDR3 is CASSLRWTGENSPLHF. The CDR3 DNA sequence: TGCGCCAGCAGCCTGCGCTGGACAGGGGAGAATTCACCCCTCCACTTT.

This chain connects TRBV7-2 to TRBJ2-7; TRBD1 agrees at 7 bases. J lost 2 bases, V lost 5 bases, and 6 bases had no gene match. Germline assignment: CDR1 SGHTA and CDR2 FQGNSA. The CDR3 sequence is 14 residues long. The CDR3 region is CASSPDRQTYEQYF. The CDR3 DNA reads TGTGCCAGCAGCCCGGACAGGCAGACCTACGAGCAGTACTTC.

The chain employs TRBV6-5 and TRBJ2-7; D is perhaps TRBD1 (7 bases). The CDR3 runs 16 residues. The V and J ends lost 3 bases and 3 bases respectively, with 18 bases between them. Germline-derived CDR1 and CDR2 are MNHEY and SVGAGI. The CDR3 here is CASSYGGDRDDYEQYF. CDR3 DNA sequence: TGTGCCAGCAGTTATGGCGGGGACAGAGACGACTACGAGCAGTACTTC.

V and J are TRBV19 and TRBJ1-5; possibly TRBD1 for D (5 bases). Germline V gene sequence: CDR1 LNHDA, CDR2 SQIVND (reference sequence). V was trimmed by 5 bases and J by 6 bases, leaving 8 bases between them. The CDR3 is 12 residues long. CDR3 sequence (DNA): TGTGCCAGTAGTGTTAGGGGTCAGCCCCAGCATTTT. The encoded protein is CASSVRGQPQHF.